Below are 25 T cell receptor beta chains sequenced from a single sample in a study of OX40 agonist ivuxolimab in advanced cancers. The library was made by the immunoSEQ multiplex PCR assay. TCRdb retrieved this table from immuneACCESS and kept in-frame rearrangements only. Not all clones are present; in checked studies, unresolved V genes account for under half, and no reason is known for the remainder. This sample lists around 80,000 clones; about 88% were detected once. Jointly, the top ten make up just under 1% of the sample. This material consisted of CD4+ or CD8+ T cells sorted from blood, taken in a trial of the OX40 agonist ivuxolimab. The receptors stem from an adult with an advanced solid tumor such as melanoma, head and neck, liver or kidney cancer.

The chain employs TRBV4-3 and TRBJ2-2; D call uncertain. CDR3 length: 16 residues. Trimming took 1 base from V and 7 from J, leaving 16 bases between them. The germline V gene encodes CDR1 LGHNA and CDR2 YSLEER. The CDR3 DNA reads TGCGCCAGCAGCCAAGGGATTCCTACGCCTGTCGGGGAGCTGTTTTTT. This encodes CASSQGIPTPVGELFF.

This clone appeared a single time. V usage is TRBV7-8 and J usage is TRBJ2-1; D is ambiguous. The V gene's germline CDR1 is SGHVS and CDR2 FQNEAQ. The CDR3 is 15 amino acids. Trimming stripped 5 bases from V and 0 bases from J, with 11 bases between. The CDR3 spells CASSARGSSYNEQFF. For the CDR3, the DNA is TGTGCCAGCAGCGCCCGCGGAAGCTCCTACAATGAGCAGTTCTTC.

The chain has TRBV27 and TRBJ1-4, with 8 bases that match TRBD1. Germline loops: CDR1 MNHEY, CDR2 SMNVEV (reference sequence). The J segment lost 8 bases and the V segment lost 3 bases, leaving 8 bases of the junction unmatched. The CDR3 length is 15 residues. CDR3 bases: TGTGCCAGCAGTTTTTCAGGGGGCCTCCGCGAAAAACTGTTTTTT. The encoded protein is CASSFSGGLREKLFF.

The CDR3 DNA reads TGTGCCAGCAGCCCCCGGACTAGCGGGGGGTGGGAGCAGTTCTTC. Its translation is CASSPRTSGGWEQFF. The V call is TRBV7-2, the J call TRBJ2-1, with 14 bases matching TRBD2. Germline CDR1 SGHTA, CDR2 FQGNSA. V shed 5 bases and J 10 bases; nucleotides not matched to a gene: 7. This CDR3 contains 15 residues.

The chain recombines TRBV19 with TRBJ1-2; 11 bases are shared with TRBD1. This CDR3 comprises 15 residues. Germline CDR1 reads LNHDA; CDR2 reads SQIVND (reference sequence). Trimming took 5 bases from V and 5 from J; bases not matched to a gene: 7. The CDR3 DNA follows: TGTGCCAGTAGTGTCAAGGGACAGGGGGAATATGGCTACACCTTC. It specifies CASSVKGQGEYGYTF.

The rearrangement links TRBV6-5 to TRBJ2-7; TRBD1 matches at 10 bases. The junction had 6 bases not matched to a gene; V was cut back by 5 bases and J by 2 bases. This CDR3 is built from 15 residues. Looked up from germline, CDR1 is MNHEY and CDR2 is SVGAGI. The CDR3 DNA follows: TGTGCCAGCAGTGCGAGGGACAGGGGAACCTACGAGCAGTACTTC. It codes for CASSARDRGTYEQYF.

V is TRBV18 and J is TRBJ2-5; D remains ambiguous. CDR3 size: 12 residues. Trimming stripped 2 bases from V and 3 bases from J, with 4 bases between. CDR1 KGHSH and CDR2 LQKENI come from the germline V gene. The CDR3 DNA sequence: TGTGCCAGCTCACCAATGGAAGAGACCCAGTACTTC. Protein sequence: CASSPMEETQYF.

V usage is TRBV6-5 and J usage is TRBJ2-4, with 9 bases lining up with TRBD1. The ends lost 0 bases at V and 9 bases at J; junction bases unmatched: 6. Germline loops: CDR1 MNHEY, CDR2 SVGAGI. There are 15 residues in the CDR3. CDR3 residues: CASSYSQGAVGIQYF. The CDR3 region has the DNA TGTGCCAGCAGTTACTCACAGGGGGCCGTTGGCATTCAGTACTTC.

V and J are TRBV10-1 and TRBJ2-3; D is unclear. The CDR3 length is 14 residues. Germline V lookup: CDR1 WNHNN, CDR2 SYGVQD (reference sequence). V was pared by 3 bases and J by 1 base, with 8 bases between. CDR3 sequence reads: CASSDPFRTDTQYF. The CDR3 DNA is TGCGCCAGCAGTGACCCATTCCGCACAGATACGCAGTATTTT.

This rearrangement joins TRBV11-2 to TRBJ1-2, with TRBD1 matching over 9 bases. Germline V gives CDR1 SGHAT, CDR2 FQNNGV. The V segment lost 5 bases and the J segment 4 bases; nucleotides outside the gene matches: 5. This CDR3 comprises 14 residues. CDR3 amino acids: CASSGGQGPYGYTF. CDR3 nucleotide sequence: TGTGCCAGCAGCGGGGGACAGGGTCCCTATGGCTACACCTTC.

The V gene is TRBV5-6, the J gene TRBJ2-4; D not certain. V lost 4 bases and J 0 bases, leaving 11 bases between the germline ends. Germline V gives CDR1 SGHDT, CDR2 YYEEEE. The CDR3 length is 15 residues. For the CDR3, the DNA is TGTGCCAGCAGCACGACACATCTAGCCAAAAACATTCAGTACTTC. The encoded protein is CASSTTHLAKNIQYF.

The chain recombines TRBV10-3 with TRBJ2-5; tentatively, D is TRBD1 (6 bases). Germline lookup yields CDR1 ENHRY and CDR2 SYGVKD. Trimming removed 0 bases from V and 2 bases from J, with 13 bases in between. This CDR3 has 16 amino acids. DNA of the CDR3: TGTGCCATCAGTGAGTCTCGGACAGACCTACAAGAGACCCAGTACTTC. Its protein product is CAISESRTDLQETQYF.

CDR3 DNA sequence: TGTGCCAGCAGTTTATCAAGTTGGGCGAACACCGGGGAGCTGTTTTTT. Translating it yields CASSLSSWANTGELFF. The chain links TRBV27 to TRBJ2-2, with D unresolved. This CDR3 region has 16 residues. V lost 0 bases to trimming and J lost 0 bases, with 8 bases between them. CDR1 MNHEY and CDR2 SMNVEV come from the germline V gene (reference sequence).

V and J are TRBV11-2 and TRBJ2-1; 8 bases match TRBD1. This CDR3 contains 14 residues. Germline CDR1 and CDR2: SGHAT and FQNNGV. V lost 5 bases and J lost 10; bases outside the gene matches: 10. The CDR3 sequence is CASSAVRGQREQFF. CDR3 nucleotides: TGTGCCAGCAGCGCGGTCAGGGGGCAGCGGGAGCAGTTCTTC.

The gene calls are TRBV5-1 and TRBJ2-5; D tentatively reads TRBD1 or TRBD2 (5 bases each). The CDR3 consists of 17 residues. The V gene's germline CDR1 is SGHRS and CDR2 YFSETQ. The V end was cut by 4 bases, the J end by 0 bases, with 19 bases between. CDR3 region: CASSKGSRTGYQETQYF. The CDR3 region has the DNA TGCGCCAGCAGCAAGGGGAGCAGGACGGGGTACCAAGAGACCCAGTACTTC.

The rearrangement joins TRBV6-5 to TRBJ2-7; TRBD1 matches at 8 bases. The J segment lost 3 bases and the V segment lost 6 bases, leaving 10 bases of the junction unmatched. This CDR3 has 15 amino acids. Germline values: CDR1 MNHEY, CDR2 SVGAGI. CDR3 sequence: CASRKGAGGDYEQYF. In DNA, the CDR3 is TGTGCCAGCAGAAAAGGGGCAGGGGGCGACTACGAGCAGTACTTC.

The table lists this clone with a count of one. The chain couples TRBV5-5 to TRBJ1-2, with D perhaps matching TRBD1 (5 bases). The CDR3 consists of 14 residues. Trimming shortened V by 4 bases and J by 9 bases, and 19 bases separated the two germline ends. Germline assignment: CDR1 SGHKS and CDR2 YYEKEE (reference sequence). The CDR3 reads CASSPMAPGSSYTF. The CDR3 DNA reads TGTGCCAGCAGCCCAATGGCTCCAGGGAGTAGCTACACCTTC.

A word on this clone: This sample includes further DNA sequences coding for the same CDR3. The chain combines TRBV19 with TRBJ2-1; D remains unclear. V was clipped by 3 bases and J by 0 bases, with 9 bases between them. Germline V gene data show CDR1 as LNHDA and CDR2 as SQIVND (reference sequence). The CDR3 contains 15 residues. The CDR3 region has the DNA TGTGCCAGTAGTATCGGTGGGTACTCCTACAATGAGCAGTTCTTC. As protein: CASSIGGYSYNEQFF.

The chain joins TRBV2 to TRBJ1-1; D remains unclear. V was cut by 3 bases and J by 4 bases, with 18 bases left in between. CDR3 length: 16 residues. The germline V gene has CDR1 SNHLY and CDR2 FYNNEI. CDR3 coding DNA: TGTGCCAGCAGTGAGTCGGGGAAACAGAGGCGCACTGAAGCTTTCTTT. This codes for CASSESGKQRRTEAFF.

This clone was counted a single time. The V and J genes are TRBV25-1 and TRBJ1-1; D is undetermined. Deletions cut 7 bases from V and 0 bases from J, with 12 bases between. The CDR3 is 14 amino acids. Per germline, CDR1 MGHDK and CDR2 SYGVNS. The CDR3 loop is CASTLNNMNTEAFF. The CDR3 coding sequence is TGTGCCAGCACCCTGAATAACATGAACACTGAAGCTTTCTTT.

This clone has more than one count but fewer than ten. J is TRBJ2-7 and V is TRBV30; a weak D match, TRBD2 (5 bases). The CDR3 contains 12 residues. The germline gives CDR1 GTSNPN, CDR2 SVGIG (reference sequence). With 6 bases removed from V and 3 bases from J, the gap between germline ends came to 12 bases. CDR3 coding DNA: TGTGCCTGCACTTCGGACTTCTACGAGCAGTACTTC. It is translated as CACTSDFYEQYF.

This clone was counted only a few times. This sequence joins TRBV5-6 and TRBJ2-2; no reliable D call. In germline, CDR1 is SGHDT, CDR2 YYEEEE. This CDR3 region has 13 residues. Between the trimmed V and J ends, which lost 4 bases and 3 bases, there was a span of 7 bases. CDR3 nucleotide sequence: TGTGCCAGCAGCCATCAATACACCGGGGAGCTGTTTTTT. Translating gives CASSHQYTGELFF.

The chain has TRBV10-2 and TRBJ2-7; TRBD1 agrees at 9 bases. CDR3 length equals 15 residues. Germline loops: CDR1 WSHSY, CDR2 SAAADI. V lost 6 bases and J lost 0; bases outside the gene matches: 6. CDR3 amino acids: CASSPRQGDSYEQYF. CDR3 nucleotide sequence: TGCGCCAGCAGCCCGCGACAGGGGGACTCCTACGAGCAGTACTTC.

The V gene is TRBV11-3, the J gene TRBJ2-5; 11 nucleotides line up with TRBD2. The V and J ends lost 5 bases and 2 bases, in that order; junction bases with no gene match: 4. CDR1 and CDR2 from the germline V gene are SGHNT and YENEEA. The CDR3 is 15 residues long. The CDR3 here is CASSPTSGAQETQYF. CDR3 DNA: TGTGCCAGCAGCCCGACTAGCGGGGCGCAAGAGACCCAGTACTTC.

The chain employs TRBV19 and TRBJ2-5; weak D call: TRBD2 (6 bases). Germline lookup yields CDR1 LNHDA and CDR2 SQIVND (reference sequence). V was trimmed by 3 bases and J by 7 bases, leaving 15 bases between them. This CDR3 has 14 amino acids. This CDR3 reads CASSMGGPPGTQYF. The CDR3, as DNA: TGTGCCAGTAGTATGGGGGGACCTCCGGGGACCCAGTACTTC.